This T cell receptor (beta chain) was found in a study of blood T cell repertoires in COVID-19. CDR1 and CDR2 from the germline V gene are SGHNT and YYREEE (reference sequence). Trimming took off 1 base at V and 3 bases at J, with 18 bases between the two ends. This CDR3 spans 17 amino acids. Generated by immunoSEQ multiplex PCR, the TCRdb table keeps only in-frame clones and is missing some. The table includes some 400,000 clones, around 87% detected once. The clonotype originates from a woman aged 60 to 75 with COVID-19, enrolled during active disease. The specimen sequenced was peripheral blood. This rearrangement joins TRBV5-4 to TRBJ2-3; D might be TRBD2 (6 bases). The CDR3 region is CASSLFGLLAATDTQYF. In nucleotides, the CDR3 is TGTGCCAGCAGCTTGTTCGGCCTACTAGCAGCGACAGATACGCAGTATTTT. Together with reference TRBV5-4 and TRBJ2-3, the CDR3 gives the full variable domain: ETGVTQSPTHLIKTRGQQVTLRCSSQSGHNTVSWYQQALGQGPQFIFQYYREEENGRGNFPPRFSGLQFPNYSSELNVNALELDDSALYLCASSLFGLLAATDTQYFGPGTRLTVL.